Each of the 21 T cell receptor beta chains below was sequenced from the same sample in a study of neurological immune-mediated disorders. In TCRdb, the 5' RACE reads were re-called with MiXCR into one record per CDR3 protein. The sample carries 71,000 or so distinct CDR3 sequences, roughly 4.8% recorded once. The source material was PBMCs. These receptors were taken from a woman in her 30s with multiple sclerosis.

In this sample, this clonotype turned up a few times. The chain couples TRBV5-1 to TRBJ1-1, with 9 bases matching TRBD1. The trim removed 0 bases at V and 1 base at J, leaving 13 bases unmatched. Germline V lookup: CDR1 SGHRS, CDR2 YFSETQ. The CDR3 contains 19 residues. CDR3 nucleotides: TGCGCCAGCAGCTTGGAACCCCGGACAGGGGTCGAGCGGAACACTGAAGCTTTCTTT. Amino acid sequence: CASSLEPRTGVERNTEAFF.

This clonotype was found many times. The chain recombines TRBV5-1 with TRBJ1-5; D is possibly TRBD1 (6 bases). Germline V gene sequence: CDR1 SGHRS, CDR2 YFSETQ. The CDR3 runs 13 residues. V lost 4 bases, J lost 4 bases, and 9 bases lay in between. CDR3 DNA sequence: TGCGCCAGCAGCATGGGACAAAATCAGCCCCAGCATTTT. This translates into CASSMGQNQPQHF.

This clonotype appeared a few times. V usage is TRBV10-3 and J usage is TRBJ2-6; D not resolved. Germline values: CDR1 ENHRY, CDR2 SYGVKD. Trimming stripped 6 bases from V and 4 bases from J, with 10 bases between. CDR3 length: 14 amino acids. CDR3 in amino acids: CAIRGDLGANVLTF. CDR3 nucleotide sequence: TGTGCCATCAGAGGAGACTTGGGGGCCAACGTCCTGACTTTC.

The V call is TRBV10-3, the J call TRBJ2-3, with D possibly TRBD1 on 6 matching bases. CDR3 length: 16 amino acids. The germline gives CDR1 ENHRY, CDR2 SYGVKD. V gave up 3 bases and J gave up 6 bases, with 19 bases separating them. The chain's CDR3 is CAISEGGQRWSDTQYF. The CDR3 coding sequence is TGTGCCATCAGTGAAGGTGGACAGCGTTGGTCGGATACGCAGTATTTT.

The table lists this clonotype with many counts. The rearrangement joins TRBV4-1 to TRBJ2-3, with a weak D call TRBD2 (6 bases). V was clipped by 4 bases and J by 1 base, with 9 bases between them. The CDR3 contains 14 residues. Germline V lookup: CDR1 MGHRA, CDR2 YSYEKL. The chain's CDR3 is CASSPGVGTDTQYF. The CDR3 coding sequence is TGCGCCAGCAGCCCGGGGGTGGGCACAGATACGCAGTATTTT.

This clonotype was recorded many times. The rearrangement uses TRBV20-1 and TRBJ2-1; D ambiguous. The germline CDR1 and CDR2 sequences are DFQATT and SNEGSKA (reference sequence). V lost 0 bases to trimming and J lost 3 bases, with 12 bases between them. This CDR3 is 15 amino acids long. CDR3 sequence (DNA): TGCAGTGCTAGAGACCCTAAGGTCGGCTACAATGAGCAGTTCTTC. Protein product: CSARDPKVGYNEQFF.

About this clonotype itself: A much bigger clone sits one base away, suggesting this may be a read error. The chain joins TRBV7-6 to TRBJ2-7, with D unclear. The CDR3 has 14 residues. V lost 8 bases to trimming and J lost 4 bases, with 18 bases between them. Germline CDR1 and CDR2: SGHVS and FNYEAQ. The CDR3 DNA sequence: TGTGCCAGCGATATACTGGTACAGCCATACGAGCAGTACTTC. Translating it yields CASDILVQPYEQYF. The variable domain in full, completed from reference TRBV7-6 and TRBJ2-7, reads GAGVSQSPRYKVTKRGQDVALRCDPISGHVSLYWYRQALGQGPEFLTYFNYEAQQDKSGLPNDRFSAERPEGSISTLTIQRTEQRDSAMYRCASDILVQPYEQYFGPGTRLTVT.

This clonotype was detected ten times or more. The chain recombines TRBV9 with TRBJ2-3; possible D gene TRBD2, 6 bases. The V end was cut by 0 bases, the J end by 1 base, with 9 bases between. This CDR3 has 15 amino acids. Germline V gene data show CDR1 as SGDLS and CDR2 as YYNGEE. CDR3 protein: CASSVGAGGTDTQYF. Written as DNA, the CDR3 is TGTGCCAGCAGCGTAGGAGCGGGTGGCACAGATACGCAGTATTTT.

This clonotype was seen many times. This chain connects TRBV20-1 to TRBJ2-1; 10 bases are shared with TRBD2. The germline CDR1 and CDR2 sequences are DFQATT and SNEGSKA (reference sequence). The CDR3 covers 15 residues. Trimming took 1 base from V and 4 from J; bases not matched to a gene: 4. Here the CDR3 reads CSARGASGSYNEQFF. The CDR3 DNA sequence: TGCAGTGCTAGAGGGGCTAGCGGGAGTTACAATGAGCAGTTCTTC.

The sample holds many counts of this clonotype. This CDR3 reads CASSLSSGQETQYF. The CDR3 coding sequence is TGTGCCAGCAGCTTGAGTTCAGGCCAAGAGACCCAGTACTTC. The chain uses TRBV5-5 and TRBJ2-5; D is ambiguous. Germline V gene lookup returns CDR1 SGHKS and CDR2 YYEKEE (reference sequence). This CDR3 comprises 14 residues. Trimming left V 1 base short and J 1 base short, with 8 bases between.

The table lists this clonotype with a few counts. The chain employs TRBV5-1 and TRBJ2-5, with D tentatively TRBD1 or TRBD2 (5 bases each). V dropped 4 bases and J dropped 2 bases, with 12 bases sitting between them. The CDR3 spans 14 residues. Germline CDR1 is SGHRS and CDR2 is YFSETQ. In nucleotides, the CDR3 is TGCGCCAGCAGCCTAGCAGGGCCGCAAGAGACCCAGTACTTC. Translating it yields CASSLAGPQETQYF.

This clonotype was detected a few times. The gene calls are TRBV28 and TRBJ1-2; 8 nucleotides line up with TRBD1. The CDR3 consists of 12 residues. V gave up 7 bases and J gave up 5 bases; unmatched junction bases: 3. Looked up from germline, CDR1 is MDHEN and CDR2 is SYDVKM. In DNA, the CDR3 is TGTGCCAGCAAGGACAGGGTGTATGGCTACACCTTC. Translating it yields CASKDRVYGYTF.

There are many counts of this clonotype. CDR3 DNA sequence: TGCGCCAGCAGCTCGGGGTACACCGGGGAGCTGTTTTTT. This translates into CASSSGYTGELFF. This sequence joins TRBV5-1 and TRBJ2-2; D perhaps matches TRBD2 (5 bases). This CDR3 region has 13 residues. Germline CDR1 is SGHRS and CDR2 is YFSETQ. Trimming left V 3 bases short and J 3 bases short, with 6 bases between.

V and J are TRBV29-1 and TRBJ2-5; no definite D call. V lost 4 bases and J lost 3, with 9 bases in between. The CDR3 totals 12 residues. Germline CDR1 reads SQVTM; CDR2 reads ANQGSEA. CDR3 nucleotides: TGCAGCGTTGGTCAGACCGAAGAGACCCAGTACTTC. It encodes CSVGQTEETQYF.

This clonotype was detected a few times. The CDR3 region is CASSQPPGGGETQYF. The CDR3 DNA follows: TGTGCCAGCAGCCAACCGCCCGGGGGCGGGGAGACCCAGTACTTC. The V gene is TRBV14, the J gene TRBJ2-5; perhaps D is TRBD1 or TRBD2 (6 bases each). Germline V gene sequence: CDR1 SGHDN, CDR2 FVKESK. V gave up 2 bases and J gave up 5 bases, with 15 bases separating them. There are 15 residues in the CDR3.

This clonotype showed up many times. The chain is built from TRBV6-1 and TRBJ2-1, with 7 bases matching TRBD2. CDR1 MNHNS and CDR2 SASEGT come from the germline V gene. The CDR3 runs 14 residues. The trim removed 8 bases at V and 8 bases at J, leaving 12 bases unmatched. CDR3 amino acids: CASAPRGGVDEQFF. The DNA for the CDR3 is TGTGCCAGCGCCCCCCGGGGAGGGGTCGATGAGCAGTTCTTC.

This clonotype has at least ten counts. The chain combines TRBV12-3 or TRBV12-4 with TRBJ1-5; D is perhaps TRBD1 (5 bases). V lost 3 bases and J lost 1, with 7 bases in between. This CDR3 spans 14 amino acids. CDR3 sequence reads: CASSFRVSNQPQHF. The CDR3 DNA reads TGTGCCAGCAGTTTCAGGGTGAGCAATCAGCCCCAGCATTTT.

This clonotype was seen a few times. The genes are TRBV2 and TRBJ2-7; 8 bases match TRBD1. V lost 6 bases and J lost 3; bases outside the gene matches: 4. The germline V gene encodes CDR1 SNHLY and CDR2 FYNNEI. The CDR3 contains 13 residues. CDR3 coding DNA: TGTGCCAGCAGAGGGGACAGGCTCTACGAGCAGTACGTC. This translates into CASRGDRLYEQYV.

This clonotype was recorded many times. The chain carries TRBV28 and TRBJ1-1; D is uncertain. CDR1 and CDR2 (germline): MDHEN, SYDVKM. The V and J ends lost 6 bases and 3 bases respectively, with 2 bases between them. There are 10 residues in the CDR3. In DNA form, the CDR3 reads TGTGCCAGCAGAGACACTGAAGCTTTCTTT. As protein: CASRDTEAFF.

In this sample, this clonotype turned up many times. The J gene is TRBJ2-7, the V gene TRBV20-1, with 9 bases aligning to TRBD1. J gave up 5 bases and V 6 bases, and 11 bases lay outside the gene matches. Per the germline V gene, CDR1 is DFQATT and CDR2 is SNEGSKA (reference sequence). The CDR3 is made up of 14 amino acids. The CDR3 protein is CSAQWSQGANEQYF. CDR3 in DNA: TGCAGTGCACAATGGTCACAGGGGGCCAACGAGCAGTACTTC.

This clonotype has ten or more counts. The chain recombines TRBV7-9 with TRBJ1-1, with D uncertain. This CDR3 region has 11 residues. Germline CDR1 and CDR2: SEHNR and FQNEAQ (reference sequence). V lost 3 bases to trimming and J lost 7 bases, with 6 bases between them. DNA for the CDR3: TGTGCCAGCAGCTTCGGGGATGAAGCTTTCTTT. Its protein product is CASSFGDEAFF.